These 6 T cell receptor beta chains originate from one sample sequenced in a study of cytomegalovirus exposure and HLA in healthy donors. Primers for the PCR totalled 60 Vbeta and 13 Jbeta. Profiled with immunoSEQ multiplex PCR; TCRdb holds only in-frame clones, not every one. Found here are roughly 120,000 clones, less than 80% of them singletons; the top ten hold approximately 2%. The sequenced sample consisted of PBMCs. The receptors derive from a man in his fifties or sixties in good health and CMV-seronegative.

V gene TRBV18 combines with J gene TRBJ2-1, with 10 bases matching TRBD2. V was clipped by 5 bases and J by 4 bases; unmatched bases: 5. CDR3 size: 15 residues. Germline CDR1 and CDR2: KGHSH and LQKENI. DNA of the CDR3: TGTGCCAGCTCAGCATTAGCGGGGGGTTACAATGAGCAGTTCTTC. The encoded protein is CASSALAGGYNEQFF.

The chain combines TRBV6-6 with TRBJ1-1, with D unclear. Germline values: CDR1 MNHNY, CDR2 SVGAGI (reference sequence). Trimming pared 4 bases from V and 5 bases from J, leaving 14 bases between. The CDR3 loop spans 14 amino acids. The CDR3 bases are TGTGCCAGCAGTTCCACCGGAGGCGGGACTGAAGCTTTCTTT. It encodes CASSSTGGGTEAFF.

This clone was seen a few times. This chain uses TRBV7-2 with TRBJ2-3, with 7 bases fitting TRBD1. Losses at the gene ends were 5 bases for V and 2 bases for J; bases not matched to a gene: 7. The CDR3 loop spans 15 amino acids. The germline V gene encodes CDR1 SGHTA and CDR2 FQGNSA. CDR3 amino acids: CASSGQATNTDTQYF. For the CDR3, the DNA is TGTGCCAGCAGCGGACAGGCAACTAACACAGATACGCAGTATTTT.

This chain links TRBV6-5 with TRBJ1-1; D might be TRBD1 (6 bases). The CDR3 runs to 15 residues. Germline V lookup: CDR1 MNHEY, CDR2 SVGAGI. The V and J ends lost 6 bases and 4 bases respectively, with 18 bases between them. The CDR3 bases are TGTGCCAGCAGCAACTCAGGGGCAGGGCGCACTGAAGCTTTCTTT. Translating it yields CASSNSGAGRTEAFF.

CDR3 in amino acids: CASSQNSVNTEAFF. DNA of the CDR3: TGTGCCAGCAGTCAAAACTCGGTGAACACTGAAGCTTTCTTT. The J gene is TRBJ1-1, the V gene TRBV5-4, with D unclear. This CDR3 comprises 14 residues. V shed 5 bases and J shed 0 bases, with 11 bases lying between them. Germline CDR1 reads SGHNT; CDR2 reads YYREEE (reference sequence).

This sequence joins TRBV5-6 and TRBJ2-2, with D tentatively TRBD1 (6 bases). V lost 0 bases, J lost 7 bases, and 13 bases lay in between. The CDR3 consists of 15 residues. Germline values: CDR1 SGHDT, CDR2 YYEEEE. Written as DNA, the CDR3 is TGTGCCAGCAGCTTGGTCAGGGGTTTTAGCGGGGAGCTGTTTTTT. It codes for CASSLVRGFSGELFF. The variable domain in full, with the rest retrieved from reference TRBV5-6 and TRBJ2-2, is DAGVTQSPTHLIKTRGQQVTLRCSPKSGHDTVSWYQQALGQGPQFIFQYYEEEERQRGNFPDRFSGHQFPNYSSELNVNALLLGDSALYLCASSLVRGFSGELFFGEGSRLTVL.